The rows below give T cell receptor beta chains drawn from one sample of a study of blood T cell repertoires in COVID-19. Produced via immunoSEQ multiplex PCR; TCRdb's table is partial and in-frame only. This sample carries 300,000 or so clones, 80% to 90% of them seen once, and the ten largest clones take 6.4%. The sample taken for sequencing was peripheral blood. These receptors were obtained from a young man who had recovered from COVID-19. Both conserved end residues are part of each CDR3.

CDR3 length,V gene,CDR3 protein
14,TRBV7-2,CASSTRRDSYGYTF
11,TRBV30,CAWSVEKGYTF
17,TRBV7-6,CASSPVRAGNIPDTQYF
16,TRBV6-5,CASSYSRAGGLYEQYF
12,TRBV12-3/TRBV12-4,CASKGAGAEAFF
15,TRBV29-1,CSVAGGEGRQETQYF
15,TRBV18,CASSPRGQGSYEQYF
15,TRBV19,CASSFLLAGSETQYF
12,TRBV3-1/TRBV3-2,CASSLGANVLTF
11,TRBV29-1,CSVGGSPEQYF
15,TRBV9,CASSVGASRTDTQYF
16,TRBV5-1,CASSWGTGGNYEKLFF
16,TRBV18,CASSQQGSSYNSPLHF
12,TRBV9,CASSPGTGKAFF
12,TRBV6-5,CASRKSTGELFF
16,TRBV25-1,CASSEWGTVLQYEQYF
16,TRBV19,CASSIPYDRKTYGYTF
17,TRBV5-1,CASSFPRGRPNTGELFF
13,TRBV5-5,CASSPGGVTEAFF
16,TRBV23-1,CASSQAHPGTTYEQYF
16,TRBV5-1,CASSSTGTSGSGTQYF
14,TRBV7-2,CASSWGSGGGTQYF
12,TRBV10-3,CAISEHLDEQYF
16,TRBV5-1,CASSLLGGSSYNEQFF
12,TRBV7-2,CASSFPAYEQYF
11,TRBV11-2,CASSRQGEAFF
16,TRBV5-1,CASSLTTFHMNTEAFF
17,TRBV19,CASHRTGMSSYNSPLHF
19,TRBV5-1,CASSLGPGTGLAGREKLFF
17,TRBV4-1,CASSLYSGGAAKNIQYF
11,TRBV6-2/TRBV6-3,CASSFADTQYF
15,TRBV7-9,CASILLGRYDNVLTF
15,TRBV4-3,CASSQGSASFYEQYF
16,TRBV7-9,CASSTPGGTSAHEQYF
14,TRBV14,CASSQAPGSYEQYF
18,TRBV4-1,CASSQDLGDRGQGYGYTF
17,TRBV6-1,CASSESYSGGRTDTQYF
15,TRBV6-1,CASSESLAGVYEQYF
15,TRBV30,CAWSVLGTGDSPLHF
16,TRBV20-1,CSASLAGGPSYNEQFF
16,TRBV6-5,CASRYSSGGREGEQYF
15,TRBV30,CAWTGTNRHNYGYTF
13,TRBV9,CASSASGQETQYF